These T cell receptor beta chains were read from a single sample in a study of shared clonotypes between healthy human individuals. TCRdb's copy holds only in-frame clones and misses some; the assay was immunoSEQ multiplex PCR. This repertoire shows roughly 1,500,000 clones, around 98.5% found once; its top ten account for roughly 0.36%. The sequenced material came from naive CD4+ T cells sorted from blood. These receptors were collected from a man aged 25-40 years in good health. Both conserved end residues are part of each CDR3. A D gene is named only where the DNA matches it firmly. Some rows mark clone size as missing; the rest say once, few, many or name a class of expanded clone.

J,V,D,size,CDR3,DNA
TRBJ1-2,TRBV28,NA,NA,CASTTTASYGYTF,TGTGCCAGCACCACTACAGCCTCCTATGGCTACACCTTC
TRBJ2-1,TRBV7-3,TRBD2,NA,CASSLTGLAGYNEQFF,TGTGCCAGCAGCTTAACGGGACTAGCGGGGTACAATGAGCAGTTCTTC
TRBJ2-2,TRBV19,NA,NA,CASSTGRAGELFF,TGTGCCAGTAGTACGGGACGGGCCGGGGAGCTGTTTTTT
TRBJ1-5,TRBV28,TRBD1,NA,CASQGTGWARGNQPQHF,TGTGCCAGCCAAGGGACAGGGTGGGCTAGGGGCAATCAGCCCCAGCATTTT
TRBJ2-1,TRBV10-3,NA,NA,CAISGRDHNEQFF,TGTGCCATCAGTGGGAGGGACCACAATGAGCAGTTCTTC
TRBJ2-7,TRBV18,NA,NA,CASSDGGSYEQYF,TGTGCCAGCTCGGACGGGGGTTCCTACGAGCAGTACTTC
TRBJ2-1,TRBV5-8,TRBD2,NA,CASSLFWTSAPRAYNEQFF,TGTGCCAGCAGCTTGTTCTGGACTAGCGCCCCGCGGGCCTACAATGAGCAGTTCTTC
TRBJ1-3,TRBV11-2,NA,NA,CASSLQTGIGNTIYF,TGTGCCAGCAGCCTCCAGACGGGAATTGGAAACACCATATATTTT
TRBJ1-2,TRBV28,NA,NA,CASTMLGYGYTF,TGTGCCAGCACCATGTTGGGCTATGGCTACACCTTC
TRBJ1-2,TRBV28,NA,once,CASSLVGSYGYTF,TGTGCCAGCAGTTTAGTGGGGTCGTATGGCTACACCTTC
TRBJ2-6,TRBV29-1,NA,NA,CSGGDSGANVLTF,TGCAGCGGTGGGGACTCTGGGGCCAACGTCCTGACTTTC
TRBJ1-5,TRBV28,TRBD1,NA,CASSAPGQGRQPQHF,TGTGCCAGCAGTGCCCCGGGACAGGGGAGGCAGCCCCAGCATTTT
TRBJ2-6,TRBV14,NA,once,CASSQGLFISGANVLTF,TGTGCCAGCAGCCAAGGGTTGTTTATCTCTGGGGCCAACGTCCTGACTTTC
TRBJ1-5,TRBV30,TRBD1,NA,CAWSVSPVDGQGIDQPQHF,TGTGCCTGGAGTGTATCCCCCGTCGACGGACAGGGGATCGATCAGCCCCAGCATTTT
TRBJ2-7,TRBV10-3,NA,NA,CAISEPTVDKGPRYEQYF,TGTGCCATCAGTGAGCCGACGGTGGACAAGGGACCACGATACGAGCAGTACTTC
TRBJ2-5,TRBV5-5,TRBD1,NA,CASSLRPDRGYQETQYF,TGTGCCAGCAGCTTGAGGCCGGACAGGGGGTACCAAGAGACCCAGTACTTC
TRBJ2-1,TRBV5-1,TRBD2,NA,CASSSELAGGPQPFF,TGCGCCAGCAGCTCAGAACTAGCGGGAGGGCCTCAGCCGTTCTTC
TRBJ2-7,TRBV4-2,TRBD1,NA,CASSQTGAGSYEQYF,TGTGCCAGCAGCCAGACAGGGGCGGGTTCCTACGAGCAGTACTTC
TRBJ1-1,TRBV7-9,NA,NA,CASSTGSLEAFF,TGTGCCAGCAGCACAGGTAGTCTTGAAGCTTTCTTT
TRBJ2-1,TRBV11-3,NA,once,CASSLLGNEQFF,TGTGCCAGCAGCTTACTAGGGAATGAGCAGTTCTTC
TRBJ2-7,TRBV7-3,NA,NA,CASSLTVSSYEQYF,TGTGCCAGCAGCTTAACGGTCTCCTCCTACGAGCAGTACTTC
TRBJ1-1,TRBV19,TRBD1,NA,CASRDRVNTEAFF,TGTGCCAGCCGAGACAGGGTGAACACTGAAGCTTTCTTT
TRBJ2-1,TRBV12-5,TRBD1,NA,CASGLSGGDEQFF,TGTGCTAGTGGTTTGTCAGGGGGTGATGAGCAGTTCTTC
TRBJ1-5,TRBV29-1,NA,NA,CSVRTDSNQPQHF,TGCAGCGTTAGGACAGATAGCAATCAGCCCCAGCATTTT
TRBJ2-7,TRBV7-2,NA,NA,CASPRGDSQCYEQYF,TGTGCCAGCCCTCGGGGGGACAGTCAATGCTACGAGCAGTACTTC
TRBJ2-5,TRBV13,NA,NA,CASSPFARQETQYF,TGTGCCAGCAGCCCGTTTGCCCGACAAGAGACCCAGTACTTC
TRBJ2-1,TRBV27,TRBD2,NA,CASSRLAGGHNEQFF,TGTGCCAGCAGTAGACTAGCGGGAGGTCATAATGAGCAGTTCTTC
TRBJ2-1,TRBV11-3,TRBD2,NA,CASSLTGTSRNEQFF,TGTGCCAGCAGCTTAACCGGGACTAGCCGCAATGAGCAGTTCTTC
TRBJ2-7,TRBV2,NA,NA,CASSEARGTSNEQYF,TGTGCCAGCAGTGAAGCGCGAGGGACTTCCAACGAGCAGTACTTC
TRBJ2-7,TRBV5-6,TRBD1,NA,CASSLGDRSSYEQYF,TGTGCCAGCAGCTTGGGGGACAGGAGCTCCTACGAGCAGTACTTC
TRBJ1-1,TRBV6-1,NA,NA,CASSAVMNTEAFF,TGTGCCAGCAGTGCGGTAATGAACACTGAAGCTTTCTTT
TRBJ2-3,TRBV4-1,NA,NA,CASSLGRTSTDTQYF,TGCGCCAGCAGCCTTGGACGGACGAGCACAGATACGCAGTATTTT
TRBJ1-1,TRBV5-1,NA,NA,CASSPDRANTEAFF,TGCGCCAGCAGCCCGGACAGAGCAAACACTGAAGCTTTCTTT
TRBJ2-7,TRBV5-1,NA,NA,CASSVDGFSYEQYF,TGCGCCAGCAGCGTCGACGGCTTCTCCTACGAGCAGTACTTC
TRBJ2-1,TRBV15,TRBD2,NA,CATSRGGSNNEQFF,TGTGCCACCAGCAGAGGCGGGAGTAACAATGAGCAGTTCTTC
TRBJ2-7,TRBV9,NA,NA,CASSVKGSGPYEQYF,TGTGCCAGCAGCGTAAAGGGTAGCGGACCCTACGAGCAGTACTTC
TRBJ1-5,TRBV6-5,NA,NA,CASSYGANQPQHF,TGTGCCAGCAGTTACGGAGCAAATCAGCCCCAGCATTTT
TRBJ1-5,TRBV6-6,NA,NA,CASSYTGGNNQPQHF,TGTGCCAGCAGTTACACTGGGGGGAACAATCAGCCCCAGCATTTT
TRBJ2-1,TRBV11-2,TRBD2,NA,CASSLLSGRANNEQFF,TGTGCCAGCAGCTTGTTAAGCGGGAGGGCCAACAATGAGCAGTTCTTC
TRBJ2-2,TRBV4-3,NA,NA,CASSQSSVRGGELFF,TGCGCCAGCAGCCAATCTAGCGTGCGTGGCGGGGAGCTGTTTTTT
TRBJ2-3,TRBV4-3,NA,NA,CASSQDKSGTDTQYF,TGCGCCAGCAGCCAAGATAAGTCTGGCACAGATACGCAGTATTTT
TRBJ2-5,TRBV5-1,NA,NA,CASSPERGTQYF,TGCGCCAGCAGCCCTGAGCGTGGGACCCAGTACTTC